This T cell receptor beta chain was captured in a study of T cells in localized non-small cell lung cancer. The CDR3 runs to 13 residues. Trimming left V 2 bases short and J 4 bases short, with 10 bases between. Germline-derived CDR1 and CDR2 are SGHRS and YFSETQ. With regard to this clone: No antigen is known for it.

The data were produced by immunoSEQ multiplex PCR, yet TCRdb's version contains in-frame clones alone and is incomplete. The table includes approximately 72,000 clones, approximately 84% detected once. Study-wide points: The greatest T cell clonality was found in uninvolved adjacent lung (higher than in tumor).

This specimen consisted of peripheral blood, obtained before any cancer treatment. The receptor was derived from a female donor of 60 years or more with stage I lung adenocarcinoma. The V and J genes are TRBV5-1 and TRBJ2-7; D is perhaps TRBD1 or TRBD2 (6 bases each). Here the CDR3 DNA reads TGCGCCAGCAGCTTCCAAGGGGGGTACGAGCAGTACTTC. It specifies CASSFQGGYEQYF.